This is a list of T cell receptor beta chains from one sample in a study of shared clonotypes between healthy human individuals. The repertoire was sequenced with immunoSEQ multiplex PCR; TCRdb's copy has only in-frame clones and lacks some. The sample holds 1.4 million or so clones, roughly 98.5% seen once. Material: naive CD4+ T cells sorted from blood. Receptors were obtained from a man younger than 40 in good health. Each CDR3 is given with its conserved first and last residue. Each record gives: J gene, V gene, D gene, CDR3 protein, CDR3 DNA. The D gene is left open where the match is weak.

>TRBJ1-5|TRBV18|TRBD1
CASSPGTGGIDQPQHF
TGTGCCAGCTCACCCGGGACAGGGGGAATAGATCAGCCCCAGCATTTT
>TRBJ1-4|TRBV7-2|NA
CASTPQGIRNEKLFF
TGTGCCAGCACCCCTCAGGGGATTAGGAATGAAAAACTGTTTTTT
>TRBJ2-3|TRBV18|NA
CASSPISTDTQYF
TGTGCCAGCTCCCCTATTAGCACAGATACGCAGTATTTT
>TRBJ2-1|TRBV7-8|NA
CASSLRETYNEQFF
TGTGCCAGCAGCTTAAGGGAAACCTACAATGAGCAGTTCTTC
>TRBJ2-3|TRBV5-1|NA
CASSNYPGTDTQYF
TGCGCCAGCAGTAACTATCCGGGCACAGATACGCAGTATTTT
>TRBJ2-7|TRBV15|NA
CATSRGGEMGDEQYF
TGTGCCACCAGCAGGGGGGGCGAGATGGGCGACGAGCAGTACTTC
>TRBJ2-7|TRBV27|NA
CASSLKPGLNHEQYF
TGTGCCAGCAGTTTAAAACCGGGACTTAACCACGAGCAGTACTTC
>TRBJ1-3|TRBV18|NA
CASSPQRTGNTIYF
TGTGCCAGCTCACCGCAAAGGACCGGAAACACCATATATTTT
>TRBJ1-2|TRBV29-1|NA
CSSSMGNGGYTF
TGCAGCTCATCTATGGGGAACGGTGGCTACACCTTC
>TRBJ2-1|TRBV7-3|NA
CASSLSLYNEQFF
TGTGCCAGCAGCTTATCCCTTTACAATGAGCAGTTCTTC
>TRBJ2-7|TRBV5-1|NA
CASSLAASVNEQYF
TGCGCCAGCAGCTTGGCGGCTAGCGTCAACGAGCAGTACTTC
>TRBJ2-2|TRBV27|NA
CASSLRQVNTGELFF
TGTGCCAGCAGTTTACGACAGGTGAACACCGGGGAGCTGTTTTTT
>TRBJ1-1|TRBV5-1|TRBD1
CASSLTGTGGMNTEAFF
TGCGCCAGCAGCCTGACCGGGACAGGGGGTATGAACACTGAAGCTTTCTTT
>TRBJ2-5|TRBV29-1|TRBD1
CSGYRGAQETQYF
TGCAGCGGATACAGGGGAGCCCAAGAGACCCAGTACTTC